This TCR beta chain was captured in a study of blood T cells in healthy people across ages (dated by TCRdb to between 2014 and 2017). For context, the study as a whole: Template switching captured roughly one uniquely barcoded TCR beta cDNA molecule per two T cells in model experiments. Two additional independent replicas of 1 million unique cDNA reads from the same blood draw were analyzed for two donors (one aged 18 to 30 and one aged 80 or older). The study measured age-related changes in TCR beta repertoire diversity using deep sequencing normalized with unique cDNA molecular identifiers. The donors were split into four age groups: young (average around 15 years), middle-aged (around 37), aged (approximately 60) and long-lived (approximately 89). Donors of different ages were randomly distributed across sequencing lanes to avoid experimental bias.

To prepare the library, 5' RACE was applied. TCRdb lists the instrument as Illumina HiSeq 2500. The second PCR ran for about 6 to 12 cycles and used a J-beta primer mix along with a sample-barcoded 5' primer. A template-switch 5' adaptor carrying 12 random nucleotides introduced a unique molecular identifier onto each TCR beta cDNA molecule. Each sample yielded at least 2.5 million CDR3-containing paired-end reads. All of the RNA was converted into first-strand cDNA using the Mint cDNA synthesis kit, with a TRBC-specific oligonucleotide serving as the primer. Following uracil-DNA glycosylase treatment, a first 18-cycle PCR with universal primers M1SS and BC2_uni_R was performed on all cDNA. The study's own analysis went as follows. Normalization of each sample was performed by random selection of 1 million high-quality reads, each carrying a distinct molecular identifier. Reads sharing molecular identifiers were discarded rather than binned into consensus sequences. MiTCR, set to a Q25 quality threshold and the strictest error-elimination algorithm, was used for CDR3 identification, clonotype clustering and error correction. A nonparametric unseen species model with Euler transformation was used to estimate lower-bound total TCR beta diversity. In TCRdb, the public reads were trimmed at Q25 with fastp and aligned with MiXCR, with productive beta chains retained. One record per CDR3 amino acid sequence lists the most common genes and DNA. TCRdb, not the authors, supplied the V and J calls. The sample yields approximately 600,000 distinct CDR3 sequences; 58% were counted once. Around 37% of the sample belongs to the ten largest clones.

The 39 donors, aged about 6 to 95 years, were systemically healthy Caucasian individuals from Russia. About 10 milliliters of peripheral blood were drawn from each donor into EDTA-treated Vacutainer tubes. Ficoll-Paque density-gradient centrifugation was used to isolate PBMCs, with at least 7 million obtained per sample. Total RNA was extracted from PBMCs with Trizol reagent, with at least 6 micrograms obtained per sample. For every donor, an aliquot of PBMCs went through flow cytometry to measure the percentages of naive CD45RAhigh/CD27high T cells. V and J are trimmed by 8 bases and 4 bases, and the gene matches miss 7 bases of the junction. CDR1 and CDR2, looked up from the germline V gene (reference sequence), are LNHNV and YYDKDF. The CDR3 runs 13 residues from the cysteine to the phenylalanine. Only the CDR3 DNA is retained, 39 bases long and in frame from the first base. Notes on this clonotype: Its antigen is unknown. Base qualities are missing; no much larger clone stands one base away.

The full study reports these points: Compared with the aged group, the long-lived group had more naive CD4+ T cells, fewer expanded clones and increased TCR diversity, suggesting age selection. Bulk unsorted PBMC profiling prevented conclusive comparison of naive and antigen-experienced compartments. Observed TCR beta diversity per million T cells fell roughly linearly with age, and a significant reduction was already apparent by age around 40. Donor CMV infection status was unknown, potentially confounding age-related changes in expanded clonotypes. Total diversity estimates from one million sequenced T cells were considered lower bounds and underestimates. The percentage of naive T cells measured by flow cytometry correlated strongly with observed TCR beta diversity.

Sequencing used blood. The receptor comes from a man aged 55-75 years in good health. Recombination connected TRBV15 to TRBJ1-2, with TRBD1 identical over 7 junction bases. Here is the DNA: TGTGCCACCGCGGAGGGGGCGGGCTATGGCTACACCTTC. It codes for CATAEGAGYGYTF.